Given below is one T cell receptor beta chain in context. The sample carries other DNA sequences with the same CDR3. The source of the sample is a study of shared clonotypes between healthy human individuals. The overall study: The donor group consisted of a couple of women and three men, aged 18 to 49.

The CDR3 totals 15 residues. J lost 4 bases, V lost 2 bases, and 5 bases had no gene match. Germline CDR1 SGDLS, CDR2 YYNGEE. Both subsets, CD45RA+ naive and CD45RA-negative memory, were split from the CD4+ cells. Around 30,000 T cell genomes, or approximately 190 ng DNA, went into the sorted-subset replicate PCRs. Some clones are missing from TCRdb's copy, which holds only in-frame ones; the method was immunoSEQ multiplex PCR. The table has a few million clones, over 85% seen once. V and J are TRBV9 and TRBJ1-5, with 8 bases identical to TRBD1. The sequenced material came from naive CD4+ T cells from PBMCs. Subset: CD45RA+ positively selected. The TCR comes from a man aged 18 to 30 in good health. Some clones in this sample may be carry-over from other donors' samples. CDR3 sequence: CASSVQGAPNQPQHF. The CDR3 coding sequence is TGTGCCAGCAGCGTCCAGGGGGCCCCAAATCAGCCCCAGCATTTT.